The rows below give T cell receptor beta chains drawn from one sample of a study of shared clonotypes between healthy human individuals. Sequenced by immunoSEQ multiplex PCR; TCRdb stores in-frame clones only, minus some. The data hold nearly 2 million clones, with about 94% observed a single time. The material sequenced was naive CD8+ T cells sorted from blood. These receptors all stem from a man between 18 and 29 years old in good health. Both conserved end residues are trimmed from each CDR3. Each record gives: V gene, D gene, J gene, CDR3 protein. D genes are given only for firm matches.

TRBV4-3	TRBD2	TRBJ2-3	ASSQSGGTGGPDTQY
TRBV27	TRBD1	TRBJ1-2	ASSLSTGERSYGYT
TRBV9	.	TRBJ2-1	ASSVLADYNEQF
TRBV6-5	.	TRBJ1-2	ASSYMGAGYT
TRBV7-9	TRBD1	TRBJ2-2	ASRGIRWTGLTGELF
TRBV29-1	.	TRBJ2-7	SVVGQTEAYEQY
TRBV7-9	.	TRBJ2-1	ASSPLPEQF
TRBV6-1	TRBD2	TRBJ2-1	ASSEASGTYNEQF
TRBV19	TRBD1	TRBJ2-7	ASRGSGTGSEQY
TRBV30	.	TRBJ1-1	AWSVIGYGLNTEAF
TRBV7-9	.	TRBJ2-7	ASSLGAVPYEQY
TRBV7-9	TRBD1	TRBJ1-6	ASSSIKTGAPNNSPLH
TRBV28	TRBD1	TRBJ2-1	ASSLADRPNNEQF
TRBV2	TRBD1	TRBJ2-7	ASSPTRTGGISYEQY
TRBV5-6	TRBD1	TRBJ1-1	ASSLLGQGFGTEAF
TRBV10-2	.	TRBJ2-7	ASSESGYEQY
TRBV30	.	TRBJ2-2	AWSVAQYGELF
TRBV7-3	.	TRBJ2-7	ASSLSLRGEQY
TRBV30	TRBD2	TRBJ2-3	AWTERETDTQY
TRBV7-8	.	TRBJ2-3	ASSLAAAATGDTQY
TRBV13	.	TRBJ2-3	ASSLKITDTQY
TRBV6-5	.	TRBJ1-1	ASSYDGGGSAF
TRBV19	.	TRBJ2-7	ASSPRHYYEQY
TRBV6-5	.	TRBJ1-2	ASSNPGGGYGYT
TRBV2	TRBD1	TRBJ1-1	ASRDRGKAEAF
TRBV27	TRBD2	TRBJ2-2	ASRFTGGRTGELF
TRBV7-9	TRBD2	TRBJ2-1	ASSGTSGSGEQF
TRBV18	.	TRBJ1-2	ASSPDAGWGYT
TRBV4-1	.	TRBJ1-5	ASSQAAGISNQPQH
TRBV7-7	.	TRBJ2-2	ASSFGGTGELF
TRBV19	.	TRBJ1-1	ASSIGFGTQNTEAF
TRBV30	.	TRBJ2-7	AWSQEDAGSSQY
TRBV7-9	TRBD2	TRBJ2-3	ASSHLAGGPTDTQY
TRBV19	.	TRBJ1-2	ASTTWDYGYT
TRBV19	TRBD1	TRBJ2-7	ASSIETGLPYEQY
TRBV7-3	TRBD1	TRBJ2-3	ASSPGQGKGTDTQY
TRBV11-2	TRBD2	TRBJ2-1	ASSSPQASGRVNEQF
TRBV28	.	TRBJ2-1	ASSLGEGEQF
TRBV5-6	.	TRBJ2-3	ASSSNVGTQY
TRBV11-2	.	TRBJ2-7	ASSSPREQY
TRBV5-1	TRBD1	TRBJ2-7	ASSLGTGYYEQY
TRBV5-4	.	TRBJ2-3	ASSSYSTDTQY
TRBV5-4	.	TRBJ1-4	ASSHRETNEKLF
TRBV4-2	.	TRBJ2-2	ASSQDPVITANTGELF
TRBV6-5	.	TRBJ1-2	ASSYSRGARDGYT